These 19 T cell receptor beta chains share one sample of origin, sequenced in a study of control samples from healthy donors and cancer patients. Sequenced by immunoSEQ multiplex PCR; TCRdb stores in-frame clones only, minus some. Counted here are several thousand clones, roughly 81% occurring once; the ten biggest clones make up 7.1%. The sample comprised formalin-fixed, paraffin-embedded tissue. The receptor set was obtained from a female donor with lung cancer.

The chain combines TRBV7-9 with TRBJ1-1; TRBD1 matches 9 bases. Germline V gene sequence: CDR1 SEHNR, CDR2 FQNEAQ (reference sequence). The junction had 13 bases not matched to a gene; V was cut back by 5 bases and J by 0 bases. The CDR3 contains 18 residues. The chain's CDR3 is CASSTLRTGVPMNTEAFF. In nucleotides, the CDR3 is TGTGCCAGCAGCACTCTCCGGACAGGGGTGCCTATGAACACTGAAGCTTTCTTT.

The chain couples TRBV4-3 to TRBJ2-3; the match to TRBD2 covers 7 bases. Looked up from germline, CDR1 is LGHNA and CDR2 is YSLEER. J was trimmed by 3 bases and V by 11 bases; bases with no gene match: 8. CDR3 size: 13 residues. The chain's CDR3 is CAAGASGTDTQYF. CDR3 nucleotides: TGCGCCGCGGGAGCCTCGGGAACAGATACGCAGTATTTT.

The rearrangement links TRBV19 to TRBJ2-1; D might be TRBD1 (6 bases). V shed 4 bases and J shed 9 bases, with 7 bases lying between them. This CDR3 is built from 11 residues. Germline V lookup: CDR1 LNHDA, CDR2 SQIVND (reference sequence). CDR3 DNA: TGTGCCAGTAGTACCAGGGGTGAGCAGTTCTTC. It translates to CASSTRGEQFF.

This chain uses TRBV7-8 with TRBJ2-5, with 9 bases aligning to TRBD2. The CDR3 contains 13 residues. In germline, CDR1 is SGHVS, CDR2 FQNEAQ. The ends lost 1 base at V and 14 bases at J; junction bases unmatched: 8. The DNA for the CDR3 is TGTGCCAGCAGCTTAGTCTTAGCGGGAGATCTCTACTTC. Its translation: CASSLVLAGDLYF.

The J gene is TRBJ1-2, the V gene TRBV6-5, with TRBD1 matching 8 bases. The junction had 4 bases not matched to a gene; V was cut back by 0 bases and J by 4 bases. The CDR3 extends over 15 amino acids. Germline V gives CDR1 MNHEY, CDR2 SVGAGI. The CDR3 protein is CASSYSPGGTYGYTF. The CDR3 DNA is TGTGCCAGCAGTTACTCACCAGGGGGCACCTATGGCTACACCTTC.

The V call is TRBV28, the J call TRBJ2-7; maybe TRBD2 (6 bases). The V gene lost 5 bases and the J gene lost 5 bases, with 16 bases spanning the gap. The germline CDR1 and CDR2 sequences are MDHEN and SYDVKM. This CDR3 region has 14 residues. Here the CDR3 reads CASSGPGTGDEQYF. The CDR3 nucleotides read TGTGCCAGCAGTGGACCGGGGACTGGCGACGAGCAGTACTTC.

The chain joins TRBV5-1 to TRBJ2-2, with 8 bases fitting TRBD1. The CDR3 loop spans 16 amino acids. After removal of 5 bases from V and 6 bases from J, the junction contained 12 bases not matched to a gene. CDR1 and CDR2 from the germline V gene are SGHRS and YFSETQ. The chain's CDR3 is CASRGATGVASGELFF. CDR3 nucleotides: TGCGCCAGCAGGGGGGCGACAGGGGTGGCCTCCGGGGAGCTGTTTTTT.

This clone was seen a single time. The chain employs TRBV5-1 and TRBJ2-2; tentatively, D is TRBD2 (6 bases). This CDR3 contains 15 residues. Germline V gives CDR1 SGHRS, CDR2 YFSETQ. V was cut by 0 bases and J by 1 base, with 7 bases left in between. The CDR3 region has the DNA TGCGCCAGCAGCTTGGGTAGCGGGAACACCGGGGAGCTGTTTTTT. Its protein is CASSLGSGNTGELFF.

Here the CDR3 DNA reads TGTGCCAGCAGTCTTGGCAGGGACAATAATTCACCCCTCCACTTT. It encodes CASSLGRDNNSPLHF. V usage is TRBV27 and J usage is TRBJ1-6, with a weak D call TRBD1 (6 bases). CDR3 length: 15 residues. CDR1 and CDR2 (germline): MNHEY, SMNVEV (reference sequence). The ends were cut back, 5 bases at V and 5 bases at J, with 13 bases in the middle.

V and J are TRBV28 and TRBJ2-1, with D tentatively TRBD1 or TRBD2 (5 bases each). The germline CDR1 and CDR2 sequences are MDHEN and SYDVKM. The CDR3 runs to 14 residues. The V and J ends lost 7 bases and 6 bases respectively, with 16 bases between them. The CDR3 reads CASNVPGPRNEQFF. For the CDR3, the DNA is TGTGCCAGCAACGTCCCGGGACCGCGCAATGAGCAGTTCTTC.

The chain links TRBV5-1 to TRBJ2-3; 11 nucleotides align to TRBD2. This CDR3 has 14 amino acids. J was trimmed by 2 bases and V by 5 bases; bases with no gene match: 1. Germline V CDR1 and CDR2: SGHRS, YFSETQ. In nucleotides, the CDR3 is TGCGCCAGCAGGACTAGCGGGACCACAGATACGCAGTATTTT. Translation gives CASRTSGTTDTQYF.

The chain joins TRBV20-1 to TRBJ1-5; tentative D call: TRBD1 (5 bases). Trimming took 5 bases from V and 12 from J, leaving 14 bases between them. This CDR3 spans 11 amino acids. The germline CDR1 and CDR2 sequences are DFQATT and SNEGSKA (reference sequence). The CDR3 loop is CSARLGEIQHF. In DNA, the CDR3 is TGCAGTGCTCGTTTAGGGGAAATCCAGCATTTT.

The chain carries TRBV5-8 and TRBJ1-5, with D tentatively TRBD1 (6 bases). Germline V gives CDR1 SGHTS, CDR2 YDEGEE. V lost 0 bases, J lost 3 bases, and 10 bases lay in between. The CDR3 consists of 15 residues. CDR3 sequence (DNA): TGTGCCAGCAGCTTGGGGCAGGGGTTCAATCAGCCCCAGCATTTT. Translated: CASSLGQGFNQPQHF.

The CDR3 region has the DNA TGTGCCAGCAGCTTAGCCAGGGGAGAAGATACGCAGTATTTT. The encoded protein is CASSLARGEDTQYF. The J gene is TRBJ2-3, the V gene TRBV7-2, with a weak D call TRBD1 (6 bases). V lost 0 bases, J lost 5 bases, and 9 bases lay in between. The CDR3 loop spans 14 amino acids. Germline CDR1 reads SGHTA; CDR2 reads FQGNSA.

The rearrangement links TRBV30 to TRBJ1-6, with 8 positions matching TRBD1. CDR3 length equals 14 residues. V trimming: 8 bases; J trimming: 9 bases; junction bases outside the gene matches: 12. Germline V gene lookup returns CDR1 GTSNPN and CDR2 SVGIG (reference sequence). The CDR3 region has the DNA TGTGCCGTGTCGATAGGACAGGGTATTTCACCCCTCCACTTT. It encodes CAVSIGQGISPLHF.

The chain combines TRBV25-1 with TRBJ2-5, with 9 bases identical to TRBD2. The CDR3 runs 15 residues. Germline CDR1 and CDR2: MGHDK and SYGVNS. Losses at the gene ends were 5 bases for V and 5 bases for J; bases not matched to a gene: 9. For the CDR3, the DNA is TGTGCCAGCAGTTCCCTAGCCCTAGCGGGGGAGACCCAGTACTTC. Its protein is CASSSLALAGETQYF.

This clone showed up just a few times. V is TRBV2 and J is TRBJ2-7, with 10 bases fitting TRBD2. There are 18 residues in the CDR3. The ends lost 2 bases at V and 4 bases at J; junction bases unmatched: 14. The V gene's germline CDR1 is SNHLY and CDR2 FYNNEI. The CDR3 DNA reads as TGTGCCAGCAGTGAATTTCTCAGCGGGAGGGCCGGTGAGTACGAGCAGTACTTC. This encodes CASSEFLSGRAGEYEQYF.

The chain has TRBV7-3 and TRBJ2-3; either TRBD1 or TRBD2 may fit D (5 bases each). V was cut by 8 bases and J by 2 bases, with 11 bases left in between. This CDR3 comprises 13 residues. Per germline, CDR1 SGHTA and CDR2 FQGTGA. The CDR3 region is CASGAGNTDTQYF. The CDR3 nucleotides read TGTGCCAGCGGGGCGGGCAACACAGATACGCAGTATTTT.

The chain recombines TRBV2 with TRBJ2-5; 8 positions agree with TRBD1. This CDR3 contains 15 residues. Trimming removed 7 bases from V and 5 bases from J; junction bases left unmatched: 12. Germline CDR1 SNHLY, CDR2 FYNNEI. The CDR3 protein is CASTPTGANGETQYF. The CDR3 DNA is TGTGCCAGCACCCCGACAGGGGCTAATGGGGAGACCCAGTACTTC.